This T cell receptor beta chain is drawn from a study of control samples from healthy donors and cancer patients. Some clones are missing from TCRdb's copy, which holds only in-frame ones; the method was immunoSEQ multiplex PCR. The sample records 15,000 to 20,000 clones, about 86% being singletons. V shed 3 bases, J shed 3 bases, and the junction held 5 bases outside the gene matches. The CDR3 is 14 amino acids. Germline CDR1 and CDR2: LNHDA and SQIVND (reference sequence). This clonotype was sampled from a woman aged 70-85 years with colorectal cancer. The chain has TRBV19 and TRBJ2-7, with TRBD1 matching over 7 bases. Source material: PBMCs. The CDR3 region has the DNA TGTGCCAGTAGTATCAAAGGGGGCTACTACGAGCAGTACTTC. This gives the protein CASSIKGGYYEQYF.